These T cell receptor beta chains were read from a single sample in a study of T cell responses to AZD1222 COVID-19 vaccine. Sequencing used immunoSEQ multiplex PCR; TCRdb keeps in-frame clones, though not all of them. The data contain fewer than 200,000 clones, just under 95% of them singletons. Source: peripheral blood, taken on day 0 of AZD1222 vaccination. These receptors were collected from an adult in good health. CDR3s include the opening cysteine and the closing phenylalanine or tryptophan. D genes are given only for firm matches. Clone size appears in some rows only: once, few, many, or a class for an expanded clone.

J,size,V,D,CDR3,DNA
TRBJ2-2,-,TRBV7-7,TRBD2,CASSLAGPKTGELFF,TGTGCTAGCAGCTTAGCGGGACCAAAAACCGGGGAGCTGTTTTTT
TRBJ2-5,-,TRBV2,-,CASSRRLVLDQETQYF,TGTGCCAGCAGTAGGCGACTTGTTCTCGACCAAGAGACCCAGTACTTC
TRBJ1-1,-,TRBV19,-,CASRTGHSVTEAFF,TGTGCCAGTAGGACGGGACACAGTGTCACTGAAGCTTTCTTT
TRBJ1-1,once,TRBV5-1,-,CASSSRGVNTEAFF,TGCGCCAGCAGCTCCCGGGGGGTTAACACTGAAGCTTTCTTT
TRBJ2-3,once,TRBV9,TRBD1,CASSVTGGSVDTQYF,TGTGCCAGCAGCGTGACAGGGGGATCAGTGGATACGCAGTATTTT
TRBJ1-4,-,TRBV5-1,TRBD1,CASSFTPGTGGLVELFF,TGCGCCAGCAGCTTTACCCCCGGGACAGGGGGTTTAGTGGAACTGTTTTTT
TRBJ1-2,-,TRBV9,-,CASSALDRPNYGYTF,TGTGCCAGCAGCGCCCTAGACCGACCCAACTATGGCTACACCTTC
TRBJ1-2,-,TRBV6-2/TRBV6-3,TRBD1,CASSSGTGNYGYTF,TGTGCCAGCAGCTCCGGGACAGGAAACTATGGCTACACCTTC
TRBJ1-4,-,TRBV5-1,-,CASSPGGEKLFF,TGCGCCAGCAGCCCCGGGGGTGAAAAACTGTTTTTT
TRBJ2-7,-,TRBV7-6,-,CASSFDPPEPQGDYEQYF,TGTGCCAGCAGCTTCGATCCCCCAGAGCCTCAGGGAGACTACGAGCAGTACTTC
TRBJ1-1,-,TRBV7-3,-,CASSLRDINTEAFF,TGTGCCAGCAGCCTCCGGGACATAAACACTGAAGCTTTCTTT
TRBJ1-2,-,TRBV5-1,-,CASSSRTDYGYTF,TGCGCCAGCAGCTCAAGGACAGACTATGGCTACACCTTC
TRBJ2-7,-,TRBV6-2/TRBV6-3,-,CASSTPDRSYEQYF,TGTGCCAGCAGTACACCCGACAGGTCCTACGAGCAGTACTTC
TRBJ1-1,-,TRBV29-1,TRBD1,CSAGGQAGPF,TGCAGCGCGGGGGGACAGGCTGGGCCCTTT
TRBJ2-2,-,TRBV19,-,CASSLWARTGELFF,TGTGCCAGTAGCCTGTGGGCTCGCACCGGGGAGCTGTTTTTT
TRBJ2-7,few,TRBV30,TRBD2,CAWSVGLQGLAGKSYEQYF,TGTGCCTGGAGTGTAGGCCTTCAGGGACTAGCGGGAAAATCGTACGAGCAGTACTTC
TRBJ2-7,-,TRBV5-1,TRBD1,CASSFLPPGTGPHEQYF,TGCGCCAGCAGCTTTTTGCCCCCCGGGACAGGGCCCCACGAGCAGTACTTC
TRBJ2-1,-,TRBV9,-,CASSLSGAVSSYNEQFF,TGTGCCAGCAGCTTGTCGGGCGCGGTGAGCTCCTACAATGAGCAGTTCTTC
TRBJ2-1,-,TRBV6-1,-,CASSVAVTPYNEQFF,TGTGCCAGCAGTGTAGCCGTGACCCCCTACAATGAGCAGTTCTTC
TRBJ1-1,-,TRBV6-5,-,CASSRGRAEAFF,TGTGCCAGCTCAAGGGGCAGGGCTGAAGCTTTCTTT
TRBJ1-2,-,TRBV30,TRBD1,CAWSSQGVGGYTF,TGTGCCTGGAGTTCCCAGGGGGTAGGTGGCTACACCTTC
TRBJ1-2,-,TRBV11-1,-,CASSTGHFYGYTF,TGTGCCAGCAGCACGGGACACTTCTATGGCTACACCTTC